The 29 T cell receptor beta chains below come from one sample, sequenced in a study of blood T cell repertoires in COVID-19. Libraries were prepared by immunoSEQ multiplex PCR; TCRdb keeps only in-frame clonotypes and omits some of them. The sample includes about 85,000 clones, nearly 90% of them seen just once. Sequencing was carried out using peripheral blood. All receptors derive from an elderly woman with active or convalescent COVID-19.

The chain employs TRBV28 and TRBJ2-2; 10 nucleotides line up with TRBD2. Germline CDR1 MDHEN, CDR2 SYDVKM. The CDR3 extends over 14 amino acids. With 2 bases clipped from V and 6 bases from J, the junction kept 0 bases outside the gene matches. This CDR3 is CASSLLAGAGELFF. The CDR3, as DNA: TGTGCCAGCAGTTTACTAGCGGGGGCCGGGGAGCTGTTTTTT.

J is TRBJ1-2 and V is TRBV5-4, with D uncertain. The V and J ends lost 2 bases and 10 bases respectively, with 18 bases between them. CDR3 size: 14 residues. Germline V gene sequence: CDR1 SGHNT, CDR2 YYREEE (reference sequence). CDR3 sequence (DNA): TGTGCCAGCAGCTTCGCAGGATCTGCTCCCGACTACACCTTC. As protein: CASSFAGSAPDYTF.

The gene calls are TRBV13 and TRBJ2-2; TRBD1 is a possible D gene (6 bases). V lost 5 bases and J lost 6, with 13 bases in between. The CDR3 has 14 residues. The germline V gene has CDR1 PRHDT and CDR2 FYEKMQ (reference sequence). The CDR3 reads CASSGDQGPGELFF. Here the CDR3 DNA reads TGTGCCAGCAGCGGGGACCAGGGGCCCGGGGAGCTGTTTTTT.

The J gene is TRBJ2-5, the V gene TRBV12-3 or TRBV12-4, with TRBD1 matching 7 bases. V lost 4 bases and J lost 3; bases outside the gene matches: 2. This CDR3 is built from 13 residues. The CDR3 sequence: CASSWGQKETQYF. In nucleotides, the CDR3 is TGTGCCAGCAGTTGGGGACAGAAAGAGACCCAGTACTTC.

CDR3 coding DNA: TGTGCCAGCAGTTACTCGTTTTCCAACCAGGCTGAAGCTTTCTTT. Translated: CASSYSFSNQAEAFF. The chain links TRBV6-5 to TRBJ1-1; unclear D gene. Trimming pared 0 bases from V and 6 bases from J, leaving 14 bases between. There are 15 residues in the CDR3. From germline, CDR1 is MNHEY and CDR2 SVGAGI.

This clone was seen a handful of times. This chain joins TRBV6-5 and TRBJ1-6, with D possibly matching TRBD1 (6 bases). This CDR3 comprises 13 residues. Per germline, CDR1 MNHEY and CDR2 SVGAGI. V lost 6 bases to trimming and J lost 9 bases, with 12 bases between them. CDR3 nucleotides: TGTGCCAGCAGCTCGGTCAGGGGTTCACCCCTCCACTTT. Translating gives CASSSVRGSPLHF.

This chain links TRBV28 with TRBJ1-1; TRBD1 aligns across 7 bases. Germline lookup yields CDR1 MDHEN and CDR2 SYDVKM. The trim removed 5 bases at V and 7 bases at J, leaving 4 bases unmatched. CDR3 length: 12 residues. DNA of the CDR3: TGTGCCAGCAGTGCTGGGACAGTTGAAGCTTTCTTT. Protein: CASSAGTVEAFF. The complete variable domain, with remaining parts taken from reference TRBV28 and TRBJ1-1, reads DVKVTQSSRYLVKRTGEKVFLECVQDMDHENMFWYRQDPGLGLRLIYFSYDVKMKEKGDIPEGYSVSREKKERFSLILESASTNQTSMYLCASSAGTVEAFFGQGTRLTVV.

This clone was observed a few times. Here the CDR3 DNA reads TGTGCCAGCAGAAACCGGGACAGGGGGACTGGCTACACCTTC. It translates to CASRNRDRGTGYTF. The rearrangement joins TRBV27 to TRBJ1-2; 11 bases map to TRBD1. Germline V CDR1 and CDR2: MNHEY, SMNVEV (reference sequence). V shed 6 bases, J shed 7 bases, and the junction held 7 bases outside the gene matches. This CDR3 contains 14 residues.

A remark on this clone: A junction boundary mismatches the germline segment, possibly from a read error. J is TRBJ2-1 and V is TRBV7-7, with D perhaps TRBD2 (6 bases). CDR1 is SSHAT, CDR2 FNYEAQ, per germline (reference sequence). CDR3 length: 15 residues. CDR3 nucleotide sequence: TGTGCTAGCAGCCCGGGGGATAGCTCCTACAATGAGCAGTTCTTC. Translation: CASSPGDSSYNEQFF.

V and J are TRBV7-6 and TRBJ2-1; 12 nucleotides agree with TRBD2. Losses at the gene ends were 5 bases for V and 4 bases for J; bases not matched to a gene: 15. Germline CDR1 reads SGHVS; CDR2 reads FNYEAQ. The CDR3 totals 19 residues. CDR3 sequence: CASSRPTSGSRRGYNEQFF. The CDR3 DNA is TGTGCCAGCAGCCGCCCGACTAGCGGGAGTCGAAGGGGTTACAATGAGCAGTTCTTC.

V usage is TRBV7-3 and J usage is TRBJ2-2; TRBD2 matches 7 bases. Losses at the gene ends were 2 bases for V and 4 bases for J; bases not matched to a gene: 4. The CDR3 loop spans 15 amino acids. Germline V gene lookup returns CDR1 SGHTA and CDR2 FQGTGA. The CDR3 sequence is CASSLGRAGTGELFF. CDR3 bases: TGTGCCAGCAGCTTAGGGAGGGCGGGCACCGGGGAGCTGTTTTTT.

This clone was detected only a few times. V and J are TRBV5-1 and TRBJ2-3; a weak D match, TRBD2 (6 bases). CDR3 length equals 14 residues. Germline V gene sequence: CDR1 SGHRS, CDR2 YFSETQ. V lost 3 bases to trimming and J lost 5 bases, with 13 bases between them. The CDR3 DNA is TGCGCCAGCAGCTCCGGGACTCCGGGAGATACGCAGTATTTT. Its protein product is CASSSGTPGDTQYF.

The chain has TRBV7-2 and TRBJ1-6; D remains unclear. The germline V gene encodes CDR1 SGHTA and CDR2 FQGNSA. V was clipped by 4 bases and J by 2 bases, with 6 bases between them. The CDR3 totals 14 residues. This CDR3 reads CASSSLAYNSPLHF. CDR3 bases: TGTGCCAGCAGCTCATTAGCCTATAATTCACCCCTCCACTTT. Full variable domain (remainder filled in from reference TRBV7-2 and TRBJ1-6): GAGVSQSPSNKVTEKGKDVELRCDPISGHTALYWYRQSLGQGLEFLIYFQGNSAPDKSGLPSDRFSAERTGGSVSTLTIQRTQQEDSAVYLCASSSLAYNSPLHFGNGTRLTVT.

The chain is built from TRBV28 and TRBJ2-3; maybe TRBD2 (6 bases). The CDR3 loop spans 13 amino acids. CDR1 and CDR2 from the germline V gene are MDHEN and SYDVKM. Deletions cut 10 bases from V and 6 bases from J, with 17 bases between. For the CDR3, the DNA is TGTGCCACCCGGTTGGCGGGAACTGATACGCAGTATTTT. Translating it yields CATRLAGTDTQYF.

The rearrangement uses TRBV27 and TRBJ1-5; 7 positions agree with TRBD1. Germline V gives CDR1 MNHEY, CDR2 SMNVEV (reference sequence). Trimming cost V 8 bases and J 2 bases; bases outside gene matches: 6. The CDR3 contains 14 residues. CDR3 DNA sequence: TGTGCCAGCTCGGGACAGTTGGGCAATCAGCCCCAGCATTTT. Its translation: CASSGQLGNQPQHF.

The chain has TRBV10-2 and TRBJ2-7; 9 bases fit TRBD1. CDR1 and CDR2 from the germline V gene are WSHSY and SAAADI. Trimming took 6 bases from V and 2 from J; bases not matched to a gene: 8. The length of the CDR3 is 15 residues. In DNA form, the CDR3 reads TGCGCCAGCAGAGCCTACAGGGGGCCAGCCTACGAGCAGTACTTC. It codes for CASRAYRGPAYEQYF.

The chain is built from TRBV24-1 and TRBJ2-1; 8 nucleotides match TRBD2. The CDR3 covers 18 residues. CDR1 is KGHDR, CDR2 SFDVKD, per germline. V gave up 5 bases and J gave up 3 bases; unmatched junction bases: 14. The CDR3 DNA reads as TGTGCCACCAGTGTCCCAAGCGGGACTAGGAACGGCTACAATGAGCAGTTCTTC. Translating gives CATSVPSGTRNGYNEQFF.

The J gene is TRBJ1-1, the V gene TRBV11-2, with 7 nucleotides matching TRBD1. The CDR3 is 13 residues long. Germline V gives CDR1 SGHAT, CDR2 FQNNGV. V was pared by 4 bases and J by 3 bases, with 2 bases of the junction left unmatched. This CDR3 reads CASSSQGDTEAFF. CDR3 coding DNA: TGTGCCAGCAGCTCTCAGGGGGACACTGAAGCTTTCTTT. Variable domain in full (rest from reference TRBV11-2 and TRBJ1-1): EAGVAQSPRYKIIEKRQSVAFWCNPISGHATLYWYQQILGQGPKLLIQFQNNGVVDDSQLPKDRFSAERLKGVDSTLKIQPAKLEDSAVYLCASSSQGDTEAFFGQGTRLTVV.

This chain connects TRBV6-5 to TRBJ1-5, with TRBD1 identical over 11 bases. Germline CDR1 reads MNHEY; CDR2 reads SVGAGI. V lost 6 bases and J lost 4; bases outside the gene matches: 2. The CDR3 loop spans 14 amino acids. CDR3 protein: CASSGTGGNQPQHF. Written as DNA, the CDR3 is TGTGCCAGCAGCGGGACAGGGGGGAATCAGCCCCAGCATTTT.

This rearrangement joins TRBV6-5 to TRBJ1-2; the match to TRBD1 covers 9 bases. J was trimmed by 10 bases and V by 6 bases; bases with no gene match: 9. Germline-derived CDR1 and CDR2 are MNHEY and SVGAGI. The CDR3 length is 13 residues. The CDR3 DNA reads as TGTGCCAGCAGGCCTTCCGGGACAGGGTCCTACACCTTC. Amino acids: CASRPSGTGSYTF.

This chain uses TRBV28 with TRBJ1-2, with a weak D call TRBD1 (6 bases). Germline V gene lookup returns CDR1 MDHEN and CDR2 SYDVKM. The CDR3 runs to 14 residues. V gave up 8 bases and J gave up 5 bases, with 18 bases separating them. The CDR3 reads CASALSGGQYGYTF. DNA for the CDR3: TGTGCCAGCGCCCTCTCGGGGGGCCAGTATGGCTACACCTTC.

The rearrangement joins TRBV28 to TRBJ2-1, with 9 positions matching TRBD2. CDR1 and CDR2 (germline): MDHEN, SYDVKM. J gave up 8 bases and V 5 bases, and 13 bases lay outside the gene matches. This CDR3 is built from 16 residues. In DNA form, the CDR3 reads TGTGCCAGCAGTCGATCCCTTGGTAGCGGGAGCTATGAGCAGTTCTTC. Residues: CASSRSLGSGSYEQFF.

The genes are TRBV28 and TRBJ2-7; no clear D. CDR3 length: 15 amino acids. Trimming left V 6 bases short and J 3 bases short, with 18 bases between. Looked up from germline, CDR1 is MDHEN and CDR2 is SYDVKM. The CDR3 loop is CASRSTADKVYEQYF. DNA of the CDR3: TGTGCCAGCAGGTCTACCGCAGACAAAGTCTACGAGCAGTACTTC. The full variable domain, with the rest looked up from reference TRBV28 and TRBJ2-7, is DVKVTQSSRYLVKRTGEKVFLECVQDMDHENMFWYRQDPGLGLRLIYFSYDVKMKEKGDIPEGYSVSREKKERFSLILESASTNQTSMYLCASRSTADKVYEQYFGPGTRLTVT.

V usage is TRBV5-4 and J usage is TRBJ2-3; 7 nucleotides align to TRBD2. CDR1 and CDR2 (germline): SGHNT, YYREEE (reference sequence). The trim removed 0 bases at V and 0 bases at J, leaving 4 bases unmatched. The CDR3 contains 16 residues. The CDR3 reads CASSLAQRGSTDTQYF. DNA of the CDR3: TGTGCCAGCAGCTTGGCCCAGCGGGGTAGCACAGATACGCAGTATTTT.

This chain connects TRBV5-1 to TRBJ1-4, with 10 bases identical to TRBD1. Germline trimming cut 5 bases from V and 8 bases from J; bases unmatched to any gene: 6. Germline assignment: CDR1 SGHRS and CDR2 YFSETQ. There are 14 residues in the CDR3. The CDR3 region has the DNA TGCGCCAGCAGGGCCGGGACAGGGGAGGAAAAACTGTTTTTT. This encodes CASRAGTGEEKLFF.

The table lists this clone with a few counts. The V call is TRBV6-2 or TRBV6-3, the J call TRBJ1-6; a possible D gene is TRBD1 (6 bases). V lost 3 bases, J lost 6 bases, and 9 bases lay in between. CDR1 and CDR2 from the germline V gene are MNHEY and SVGEGT. The CDR3 extends over 14 amino acids. CDR3 residues: CASSYGQLNSPLHF. CDR3 DNA: TGTGCCAGCAGTTATGGACAGCTTAATTCACCCCTCCACTTT.

The chain couples TRBV19 to TRBJ1-5; no reliable D call. With 1 base removed from V and 6 bases from J, the gap between germline ends came to 13 bases. The CDR3 has 15 residues. Germline CDR1 reads LNHDA; CDR2 reads SQIVND (reference sequence). CDR3 in DNA: TGTGCCAGTAGTATAGCGGGAAGAGGGAGTCAGCCCCAGCATTTT. Residues: CASSIAGRGSQPQHF.

The chain uses TRBV5-1 and TRBJ2-3, with 9 bases lining up with TRBD1. The CDR3 spans 15 residues. The V and J ends lost 4 bases and 4 bases, in that order; junction bases with no gene match: 7. Germline V gene sequence: CDR1 SGHRS, CDR2 YFSETQ. The CDR3 sequence is CASSKQGAGADTQYF. In DNA form, the CDR3 reads TGCGCCAGCAGCAAACAGGGGGCAGGGGCAGATACGCAGTATTTT.

The chain joins TRBV9 to TRBJ1-2; no clear D gene. CDR1 SGDLS and CDR2 YYNGEE come from the germline V gene. This CDR3 has 13 residues. V was cut by 0 bases and J by 8 bases, with 11 bases left in between. CDR3: CASSVDEGWGYTF. Here the CDR3 DNA reads TGTGCCAGCAGCGTAGACGAGGGTTGGGGCTACACCTTC.